The present TCR beta chain was sequenced within a study of CD8 T cells in Susac syndrome (dated 2019 in TCRdb). A note on the overall study: Repertoire sequencing was used to test whether CD8+ T cell activation and differentiation in Susac syndrome was antigen driven.

According to the germline V gene, CDR1 reads MNHEY and CDR2 reads SVGAGI. From the cysteine up to the phenylalanine, the CDR3 has a length of 15 residues. Here the CDR3 DNA is all that survives: 45 bases in frame from base 1. Germline trimming: 4 bases from V, 12 bases from J; junction bases outside gene matches: 14. On this clonotype: Its antigen target is currently unknown. No much larger clonotype is one base removed from it; base qualities were not supplied.

High-throughput TCR beta sequencing profiled peripheral blood CD8+ and CD4+ T cells from healthy donors, Susac syndrome patients and multiple sclerosis patients. Healthy donors were included as age- and sex-matched controls. Bulk CD8+ and CD4+ T cells were purified by magnetic negative isolation, while CD8+ TEMRA cells were enriched using FACS. Blood was collected in EDTA tubes and processed within 24 hours, with PBMCs isolated through density gradient centrifugation. PBMCs intended for TCR sequencing were cryopreserved in liquid nitrogen and were subsequently thawed in a 37 degrees C water bath. A purity of at least 90% was achieved for sorted or isolated CD4+, CD8+ and CD8+ TEMRA cells. RNA was extracted using the RNeasy kit, and roughly 0.5 to 1 ug of the RNA was reverse transcribed with random hexamers. The immunoSEQ multiplex PCR assay, covering 54 Vbeta and 13 Jbeta segments, was used to amplify TCR beta CDR3 regions. PCR amplification bias was corrected using a synthetic template baseline for primer optimization and computational correction. On the study's bioinformatics: Reads were annotated to V, D and J genes per IMGT and analyzed with immunoSEQ Analyzer, keeping only productive sequences. To calculate clonality, Shannon entropy was normalized by log2 of the number of productive unique sequences and then subtracted from one. For each patient and control, public and private clones were evaluated among the 100 most prevalent clones. A clone was defined as Susac-specific if it was absent from the healthy and MS cohorts, from around 960 published viral clones and from other ImmuneACCESS disease sequences. The public reads were quality trimmed at Q25 with fastp and then assembled into clones with MiXCR by TCRdb, keeping productive beta chains. Under each unique CDR3 protein, matching rows form one entry showing the most common genes and DNA. The V and J calls, along with clone size, are taken from TCRdb and not from the paper's own processing. The sample table lists roughly 120,000 distinct CDR3 sequences, 95% to 98% of them with a count of one. The ten largest clones represent more than 0.095% of the sample.

Results the study describes overall, beyond this receptor: The study acknowledged that relatively few individuals were included in the TCR sequencing and HLA analysis.

This receptor was identified in a human donor in good health. This chain is built from TRBV6-5 and TRBJ2-1; the junction holds 8 bases that match TRBD1. Sequencing was carried out using CD4+ T cells from PBMCs. The CDR3 is CASSSGTGLAGGQFF. The nucleotide sequence is TGTGCCAGCAGTTCCGGGACAGGCCTCGCCGGAGGGCAGTTCTTC.